One and the same sample provided the 18 T cell receptor beta chains below, sequenced in a study of spatial heterogeneity in lung cancer. Time point here: sample taken at primary tumor resection. TCRdb processed the 5' RACE reads anew with MiXCR; each CDR3 protein has one entry. The top ten hold about 15% of the sample, which has 60,000 or so distinct CDR3 sequences, approximately 6% seen once. Sequencing used PBMCs, obtained at surgery. These receptors all stem from a female donor with early-stage non-small cell lung cancer.

This clonotype was counted many times. The chain employs TRBV4-1 and TRBJ1-5; D not resolved. The CDR3 runs 13 residues. Germline values: CDR1 MGHRA, CDR2 YSYEKL. V was pared by 0 bases and J by 3 bases, with 3 bases between. The CDR3 DNA reads TGCGCCAGCAGCCAAGATTCCAATCAGCCCCAGCATTTT. Translated, it gives CASSQDSNQPQHF.

This clonotype was recorded many times. The chain joins TRBV29-1 to TRBJ2-1, with 7 nucleotides matching TRBD2. V shed 4 bases and J 1 base; nucleotides not matched to a gene: 4. The length of the CDR3 is 14 residues. Germline-derived CDR1 and CDR2 are SQVTM and ANQGSEA. CDR3: CSVGSGNSYNEQFF. The CDR3, as DNA: TGCAGCGTTGGGAGCGGGAATTCCTACAATGAGCAGTTCTTC.

The CDR3 here is CASSVRTGVSGANVLTF. The CDR3 DNA follows: TGTGCCAGCAGCGTAAGGACAGGGGTCTCTGGGGCCAACGTCCTGACTTTC. V is TRBV9 and J is TRBJ2-6; 9 nucleotides line up with TRBD1. The CDR3 loop spans 17 amino acids. Germline V gene sequence: CDR1 SGDLS, CDR2 YYNGEE. J was trimmed by 0 bases and V by 1 base; bases with no gene match: 2.

The chain joins TRBV7-6 to TRBJ2-3; maybe TRBD2 (5 bases). The V end was cut by 4 bases, the J end by 1 base, with 15 bases between. Per the germline V gene, CDR1 is SGHVS and CDR2 is FNYEAQ. The CDR3 spans 16 residues. The CDR3 DNA sequence: TGTGCCAGCAGCTCCCCGCCGGGGTCGGGCACAGATACGCAGTATTTT. This gives the protein CASSSPPGSGTDTQYF.

On this clonotype itself: A read error is possible here, since a much larger clone lies one base away. The genes are TRBV3-1 and TRBJ1-1, with unresolved D. V gave up 4 bases and J gave up 6 bases, with 12 bases separating them. Germline CDR1 and CDR2: LGHDT and YNNKEL (reference sequence). The CDR3 length is 13 residues. CDR3 DNA: TGTGCCAGCAGCCGAGTTGGGTGGGCTGAAGCTTTCTTT. Protein product: CASSRVGWAEAFF.

This clonotype was seen repeatedly, ten times or more. The CDR3 sequence: CSATGTSGEQFF. DNA of the CDR3: TGCAGTGCTACGGGGACGTCCGGTGAGCAGTTCTTC. The chain combines TRBV20-1 with TRBJ2-1; D is tentatively TRBD1 or TRBD2 (5 bases each). V was cut by 4 bases and J by 9 bases, with 13 bases left in between. CDR1 DFQATT and CDR2 SNEGSKA come from the germline V gene (reference sequence). This CDR3 region has 12 residues.

The chain combines TRBV27 with TRBJ2-7; 8 bases agree with TRBD1. The CDR3 sequence is 13 residues long. The V gene's germline CDR1 is MNHEY and CDR2 SMNVEV (reference sequence). V lost 5 bases, J lost 6 bases, and 6 bases stayed unmatched. Here the CDR3 reads CASSPRQGFEQYF. The DNA for the CDR3 is TGTGCCAGCAGTCCGAGACAGGGGTTCGAGCAGTACTTC.

The chain employs TRBV5-6 and TRBJ1-6; no clear D. V lost 4 bases and J lost 8, with 13 bases in between. The CDR3 length is 14 residues. Germline CDR1 reads SGHDT; CDR2 reads YYEEEE. The CDR3: CASSRRSGDSPLHF. For the CDR3, the DNA is TGTGCCAGCAGCCGCCGGAGCGGCGATTCACCCCTCCACTTT.

This clonotype was observed a handful of times. The chain has TRBV20-1 and TRBJ1-1; D unclear. The CDR3 loop spans 14 amino acids. CDR1 is DFQATT, CDR2 SNEGSKA, per germline (reference sequence). V dropped 6 bases and J dropped 3 bases, with 17 bases sitting between them. The CDR3 sequence is CSATRLHVDTEAFF. As DNA, the CDR3 is TGCAGTGCAACTCGTTTACACGTCGACACTGAAGCTTTCTTT.

Comments on this clonotype: A clone one base away is much larger, so this may be a read error. The chain uses TRBV6-6 and TRBJ2-1; D possibly uses TRBD1 or TRBD2 (5 bases each). Germline values: CDR1 MNHNY, CDR2 SVGAGI (reference sequence). This CDR3 is built from 17 residues. CDR3 sequence reads: CASSPFKQGPIYNGQFF. CDR3 DNA sequence: TGTGCCAGCAGCCCATTCAAGCAGGGACCGATCTACAATGGGCAGTTCTTC.

The sample holds a few counts of this clonotype. DNA of the CDR3: TGCGCCAGCAGCTTAACTACAGTAAATAATGAAAAACTGTTTTTT. This translates into CASSLTTVNNEKLFF. The chain employs TRBV5-1 and TRBJ1-4, with D unresolved. CDR1 is SGHRS, CDR2 YFSETQ, per germline. The ends were cut back, 2 bases at V and 4 bases at J, with 12 bases in the middle. The CDR3 sequence is 15 residues long.

This clonotype turned up a few times. The rearrangement links TRBV27 to TRBJ2-1; D is perhaps TRBD1 or TRBD2 (5 bases each). Germline loops: CDR1 MNHEY, CDR2 SMNVEV (reference sequence). CDR3 size: 14 residues. Deletions cut 8 bases from V and 6 bases from J, with 17 bases between. CDR3 region: CASGAVSGGNEQFF. The CDR3 nucleotides are TGTGCCAGCGGTGCCGTCTCTGGGGGCAATGAGCAGTTCTTC.

Many counts were recorded for this clonotype. The V gene is TRBV6-2 or TRBV6-3, the J gene TRBJ1-1; no firm D call. This CDR3 is built from 13 residues. V lost 3 bases to trimming and J lost 6 bases, with 11 bases between them. Germline CDR1 MNHEY, CDR2 SVGEGT. The CDR3 sequence: CASSYGRAAEAFF. The CDR3 region has the DNA TGTGCCAGCAGTTATGGGCGGGCTGCTGAAGCTTTCTTT.

The genes are TRBV6-6 and TRBJ2-6; TRBD1 aligns across 7 bases. This CDR3 has 18 residues. Germline loops: CDR1 MNHNY, CDR2 SVGAGI (reference sequence). V gave up 7 bases and J gave up 0 bases; unmatched junction bases: 12. CDR3 coding DNA: TGTGCCAGCAAGGAACGACAGGGCCGTGACTCTGGGGCCAACGTCCTGACTTTC. Its translation: CASKERQGRDSGANVLTF.

This clonotype was counted ten times or more. The gene calls are TRBV12-3 or TRBV12-4 and TRBJ1-5, with a weak D call TRBD1 (6 bases). This CDR3 region has 15 residues. V was shortened by 5 bases and J by 3 bases, with 14 bases between the two germline ends. In DNA form, the CDR3 reads TGTGCCAGCAGTACACAGGGCCTAAACAATCAGCCCCAGCATTTT. It codes for CASSTQGLNNQPQHF.

At least ten counts were recorded for this clonotype. The gene calls are TRBV20-1 and TRBJ1-1; the D is unclear. V was pared by 6 bases and J by 0 bases, with 17 bases between. The CDR3 sequence is 15 residues long. From germline, CDR1 is DFQATT and CDR2 SNEGSKA (reference sequence). The CDR3 region has the DNA TGCAGTGCCGAAATCTTCAGCTTAATGAACACTGAAGCTTTCTTT. Translating it yields CSAEIFSLMNTEAFF.

This clonotype has more than one count but fewer than ten. As DNA, the CDR3 is TGTGCCAGCAGCCCCCTCCCGGGGAACTATGGCTACACCTTC. It translates to CASSPLPGNYGYTF. The chain recombines TRBV7-2 with TRBJ1-2; D is undetermined. The germline V gene encodes CDR1 SGHTA and CDR2 FQGNSA. V was trimmed by 5 bases and J by 2 bases, leaving 12 bases between them. The CDR3 sequence is 14 residues long.

This clonotype has a handful of counts. The chain employs TRBV5-6 and TRBJ2-2, with a possible D match to TRBD1 (5 bases). V was trimmed by 4 bases and J by 5 bases, leaving 12 bases between them. This CDR3 has 14 residues. Germline assignment: CDR1 SGHDT and CDR2 YYEEEE. The CDR3 protein is CASSEFDSTGELFF. CDR3 DNA: TGTGCCAGCAGCGAATTCGACAGTACCGGGGAGCTGTTTTTT.